Listed below are T cell receptor beta chains from one sample, sequenced in a study of T cells after yellow fever vaccination. One entry per CDR3 protein, called by TCRdb with MiXCR from the 5' RACE reads. The repertoire holds 510,000 or so distinct CDR3 sequences, with under 25% as singletons. Sample: PBMCs, taken 15 days after the yellow fever booster vaccination. Every receptor here comes from a man aged 25 to 40 who received the YFV17D yellow fever vaccine. Both conserved end residues are part of each CDR3. Each record gives: V gene, J gene, CDR3 protein.

V gene: TRBV15; J gene: TRBJ1-5; CDR3 protein: CATSRRIQGVNQPQHF
V gene: TRBV29-1; J gene: TRBJ2-2; CDR3 protein: CSVQDWTTFGTGELFF
V gene: TRBV4-3; J gene: TRBJ2-4; CDR3 protein: CASSQIFQGGNIQYF
V gene: TRBV10-3; J gene: TRBJ2-3; CDR3 protein: CAISTGTSTDTQYF
V gene: TRBV10-3; J gene: TRBJ2-1; CDR3 protein: CAISEARLAGVVHEQFF
V gene: TRBV27; J gene: TRBJ2-4; CDR3 protein: CASSSLWGAKNIQYF
V gene: TRBV29-1; J gene: TRBJ2-5; CDR3 protein: CSAGTSTETQYF
V gene: TRBV5-1; J gene: TRBJ1-2; CDR3 protein: CASSLGRAYGYTF
V gene: TRBV20-1; J gene: TRBJ2-5; CDR3 protein: CSARDSTSGRAGETQYF
V gene: TRBV12-3/TRBV12-4; J gene: TRBJ2-3; CDR3 protein: CASSFPKGQDTQYF
V gene: TRBV14; J gene: TRBJ2-1; CDR3 protein: CASSQDISGLQFF
V gene: TRBV28; J gene: TRBJ2-7; CDR3 protein: CASSRGLDGEQYF
V gene: TRBV20-1; J gene: TRBJ1-4; CDR3 protein: CSALSGTANEKLFF
V gene: TRBV7-9; J gene: TRBJ2-5; CDR3 protein: CASSLVTGVQETQYF
V gene: TRBV14; J gene: TRBJ2-7; CDR3 protein: CASSHGTFSYEQYF
V gene: TRBV7-3; J gene: TRBJ2-4; CDR3 protein: CASSLTAVNIQYF
V gene: TRBV20-1; J gene: TRBJ1-4; CDR3 protein: CSATPDANEKLFF
V gene: TRBV12-3/TRBV12-4; J gene: TRBJ1-6; CDR3 protein: CASSTDASNVYNSPLHF
V gene: TRBV15; J gene: TRBJ2-5; CDR3 protein: CATSRESRMLDETQYF
V gene: TRBV28; J gene: TRBJ2-2; CDR3 protein: CASSPSPPNTGELFF
V gene: TRBV12-3/TRBV12-4; J gene: TRBJ2-6; CDR3 protein: CASTARGSGANVLTF
V gene: TRBV7-2; J gene: TRBJ2-5; CDR3 protein: CASSLWLSIQETQYF
V gene: TRBV5-1; J gene: TRBJ2-3; CDR3 protein: CASSLGWHTDTQYF
V gene: TRBV29-1; J gene: TRBJ1-2; CDR3 protein: CSAVDSYGYTF
V gene: TRBV27; J gene: TRBJ2-1; CDR3 protein: CASSLDGRIQIF
V gene: TRBV25-1; J gene: TRBJ2-7; CDR3 protein: CASSEFGGSYEQYF
V gene: TRBV5-1; J gene: TRBJ1-1; CDR3 protein: CASSLNPTGSTEAFF
V gene: TRBV2; J gene: TRBJ2-2; CDR3 protein: CASKEYMQNTGELFF
V gene: TRBV5-1; J gene: TRBJ2-5; CDR3 protein: CASSPTGTPAETQYF
V gene: TRBV5-7; J gene: TRBJ2-1; CDR3 protein: CASTPSVYAGGGVF
V gene: TRBV7-9; J gene: TRBJ2-7; CDR3 protein: CASSRTTFYEQYF
V gene: TRBV5-4; J gene: TRBJ2-1; CDR3 protein: CASSETGLGEFF
V gene: TRBV19; J gene: TRBJ2-3; CDR3 protein: CASSTRDSSSTDTQYF
V gene: TRBV7-8; J gene: TRBJ2-1; CDR3 protein: CASSRPPSGKSSYNEQFF
V gene: TRBV7-2; J gene: TRBJ2-7; CDR3 protein: CASSSSRGFEQYF
V gene: TRBV2; J gene: TRBJ1-5; CDR3 protein: CASSPGTALYSNQPQHF
V gene: TRBV12-3/TRBV12-4; J gene: TRBJ2-5; CDR3 protein: CASTHRVTSGETQYF
V gene: TRBV7-2; J gene: TRBJ2-3; CDR3 protein: CASSLWREATDTQYF
V gene: TRBV20-1; J gene: TRBJ1-5; CDR3 protein: CSASDGGYNQPQHF
V gene: TRBV7-9; J gene: TRBJ1-1; CDR3 protein: CASSLNTDTEAFF
V gene: TRBV15; J gene: TRBJ2-1; CDR3 protein: CATSRETSGSYNEQFF
V gene: TRBV20-1; J gene: TRBJ2-1; CDR3 protein: CSANPGGDEQFF
V gene: TRBV6-5; J gene: TRBJ1-3; CDR3 protein: CASSYSGVGNTIYF
V gene: TRBV5-4; J gene: TRBJ2-5; CDR3 protein: CASSLDRYQETQYF
V gene: TRBV19; J gene: TRBJ2-1; CDR3 protein: CASSLRTSGADEQFF
V gene: TRBV6-5; J gene: TRBJ1-1; CDR3 protein: CASSLNRGEAFF
V gene: TRBV7-2; J gene: TRBJ2-7; CDR3 protein: CASSLTRVEQYF
V gene: TRBV5-1; J gene: TRBJ1-3; CDR3 protein: CASTPGQGLADTIYF
V gene: TRBV2; J gene: TRBJ1-3; CDR3 protein: CASRRQELLSGNTIYF
V gene: TRBV5-1; J gene: TRBJ1-2; CDR3 protein: CASSSSIFRDNYGYTF